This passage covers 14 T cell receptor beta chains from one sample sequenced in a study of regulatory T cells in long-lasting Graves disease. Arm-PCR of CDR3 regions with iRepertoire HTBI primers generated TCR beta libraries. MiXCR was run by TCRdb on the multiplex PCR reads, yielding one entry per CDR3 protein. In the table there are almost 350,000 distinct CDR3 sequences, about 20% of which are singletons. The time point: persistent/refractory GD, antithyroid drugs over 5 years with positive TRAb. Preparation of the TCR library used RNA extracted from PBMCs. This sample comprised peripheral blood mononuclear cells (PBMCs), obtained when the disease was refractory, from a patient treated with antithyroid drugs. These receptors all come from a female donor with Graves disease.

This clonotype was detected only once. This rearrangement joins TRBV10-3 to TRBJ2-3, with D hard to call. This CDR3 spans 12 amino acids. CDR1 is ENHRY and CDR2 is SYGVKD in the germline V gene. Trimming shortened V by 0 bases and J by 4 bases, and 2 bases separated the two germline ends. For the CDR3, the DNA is TGTGCCATCAGTGAGTCTGCAGATACGCAGTATTTT. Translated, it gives CAISESADTQYF.

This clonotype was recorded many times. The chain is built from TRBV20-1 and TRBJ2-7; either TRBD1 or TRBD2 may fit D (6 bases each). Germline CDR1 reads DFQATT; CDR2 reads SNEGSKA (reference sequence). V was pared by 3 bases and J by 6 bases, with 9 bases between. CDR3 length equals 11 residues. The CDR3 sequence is CSASEGGEQYF. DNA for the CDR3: TGCAGTGCTAGCGAGGGGGGCGAGCAGTACTTC.

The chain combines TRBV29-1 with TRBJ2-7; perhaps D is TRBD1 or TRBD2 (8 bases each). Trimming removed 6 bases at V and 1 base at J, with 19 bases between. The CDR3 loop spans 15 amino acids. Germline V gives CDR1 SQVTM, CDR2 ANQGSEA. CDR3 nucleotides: TGCAGCGTGCAGGGGGCGGCTAGCGGGTCCTACGAGCAGTACTTC. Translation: CSVQGAASGSYEQYF.

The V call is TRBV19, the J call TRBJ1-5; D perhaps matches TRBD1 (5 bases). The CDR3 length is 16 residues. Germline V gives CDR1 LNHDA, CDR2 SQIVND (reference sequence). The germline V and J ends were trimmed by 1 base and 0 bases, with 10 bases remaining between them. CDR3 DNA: TGTGCCAGTAGTATAGTTGGCGGGGGTAGCAATCAGCCCCAGCATTTT. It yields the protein CASSIVGGGSNQPQHF. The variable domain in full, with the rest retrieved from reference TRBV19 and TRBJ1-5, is DGGITQSPKYLFRKEGQNVTLSCEQNLNHDAMYWYRQDPGQGLRLIYYSQIVNDFQKGDIAEGYSVSREKKESFPLTVTSAQKNPTAFYLCASSIVGGGSNQPQHFGDGTRLSIL.

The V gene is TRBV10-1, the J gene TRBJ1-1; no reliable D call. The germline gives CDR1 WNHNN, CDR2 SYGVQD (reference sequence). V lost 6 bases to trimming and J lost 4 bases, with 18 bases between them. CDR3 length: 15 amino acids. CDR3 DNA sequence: TGCGCCAGCAGCCCCGGCGGCAGCTTGGGCACTGAAGCTTTCTTT. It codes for CASSPGGSLGTEAFF.

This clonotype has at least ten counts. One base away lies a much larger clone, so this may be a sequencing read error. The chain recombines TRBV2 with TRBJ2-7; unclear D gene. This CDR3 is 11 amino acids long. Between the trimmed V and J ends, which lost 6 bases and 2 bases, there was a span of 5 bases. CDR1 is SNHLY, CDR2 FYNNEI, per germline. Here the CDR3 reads CASRLTYEQYF. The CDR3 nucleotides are TGTGCCAGCAGGCTGACCTACGAGCAGTACTTC.

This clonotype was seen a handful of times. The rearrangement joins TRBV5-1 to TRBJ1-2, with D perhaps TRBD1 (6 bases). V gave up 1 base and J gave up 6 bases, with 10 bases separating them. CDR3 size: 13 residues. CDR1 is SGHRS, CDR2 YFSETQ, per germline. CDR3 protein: CASSLWDKNGYTF. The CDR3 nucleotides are TGCGCCAGCAGCTTGTGGGACAAAAATGGCTACACCTTC.

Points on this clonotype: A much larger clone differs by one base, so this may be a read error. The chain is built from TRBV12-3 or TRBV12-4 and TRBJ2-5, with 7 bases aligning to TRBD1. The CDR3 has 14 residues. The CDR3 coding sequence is TGTACCAGCAGTTTAACACAGGGGAAGGAGACCCAGTACTTC. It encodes CTSSLTQGKETQYF.

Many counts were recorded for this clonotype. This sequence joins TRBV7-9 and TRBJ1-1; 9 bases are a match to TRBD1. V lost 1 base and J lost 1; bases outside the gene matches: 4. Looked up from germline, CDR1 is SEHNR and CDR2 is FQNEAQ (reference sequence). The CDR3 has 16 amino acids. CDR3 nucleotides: TGTGCCAGCAGCTTAGGGAGGGGACAGGGGAACACTGAAGCTTTCTTT. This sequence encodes CASSLGRGQGNTEAFF. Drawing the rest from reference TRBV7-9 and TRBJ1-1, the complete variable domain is DTGVSQNPRHKITKRGQNVTFRCDPISEHNRLYWYRQTLGQGPEFLTYFQNEAQLEKSRLLSDRFSAERPKGSFSTLEIQRTEQGDSAMYLCASSLGRGQGNTEAFFGQGTRLTVV.

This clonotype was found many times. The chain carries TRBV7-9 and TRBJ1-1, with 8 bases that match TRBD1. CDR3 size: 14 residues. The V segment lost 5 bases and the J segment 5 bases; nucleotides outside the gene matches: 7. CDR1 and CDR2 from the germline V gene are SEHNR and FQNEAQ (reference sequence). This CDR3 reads CASSPGQGRTEAFF. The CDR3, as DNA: TGTGCCAGCAGCCCTGGACAGGGAAGGACTGAAGCTTTCTTT.

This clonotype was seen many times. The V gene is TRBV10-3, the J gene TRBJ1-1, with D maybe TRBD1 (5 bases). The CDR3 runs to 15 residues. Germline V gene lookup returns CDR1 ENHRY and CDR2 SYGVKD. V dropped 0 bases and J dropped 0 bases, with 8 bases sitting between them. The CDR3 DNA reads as TGTGCCATCAGTGAGTCGCCAGGGCTGAACACTGAAGCTTTCTTT. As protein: CAISESPGLNTEAFF.

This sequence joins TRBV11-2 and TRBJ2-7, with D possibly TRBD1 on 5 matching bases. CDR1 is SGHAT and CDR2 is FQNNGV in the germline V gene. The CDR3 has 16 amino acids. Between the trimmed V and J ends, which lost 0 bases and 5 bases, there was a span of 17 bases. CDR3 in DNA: TGTGCCAGCAGCTTAGATACAGGCCTGGTTCTCAACGAGCAGTACTTC. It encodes CASSLDTGLVLNEQYF.

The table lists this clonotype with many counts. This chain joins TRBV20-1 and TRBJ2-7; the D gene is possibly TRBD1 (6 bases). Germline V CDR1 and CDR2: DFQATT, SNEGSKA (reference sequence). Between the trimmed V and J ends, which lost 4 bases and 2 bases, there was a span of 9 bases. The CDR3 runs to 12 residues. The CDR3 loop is CSATRDTYEQYF. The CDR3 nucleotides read TGCAGTGCTACCAGGGACACCTACGAGCAGTACTTC.

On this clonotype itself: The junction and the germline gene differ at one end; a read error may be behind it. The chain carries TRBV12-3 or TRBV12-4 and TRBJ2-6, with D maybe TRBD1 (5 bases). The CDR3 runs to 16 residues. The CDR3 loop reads CASRASLFSGANVQTF. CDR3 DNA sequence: TGTGCCAGCAGGGCCAGCCTCTTCTCTGGGGCCAACGTCCAGACTTTC.